The clone carrying this TCR beta chain has just a few counts. The antigen is undetermined. The junction does not match germline at one end; this may be a read error. This entry is derived from a study of T-cell memory formation after mild COVID-19. Broader study findings: The second-wave clones peaking on day 37 were not confirmed as SARS-CoV-2-specific. Cross-reactive memory appears to have joined, as suggested by some responding clones showing up in pre-infection memory.

This CDR3 spans 12 amino acids. Germline lookup yields CDR1 DFQATT and CDR2 SNEGSKA (reference sequence). TCRdb redid the calling of the 5' RACE reads with MiXCR, one entry per CDR3 protein. Among hundreds of thousands of distinct CDR3 sequences listed, roughly 22% were seen once. Sequences were obtained from PBMCs or a T cell subset sorted from them (not recorded which). The receptor was derived from an adult woman who had mild COVID-19 (a few samples of this study predate the infection). Cell type and time point are not known. The chain employs TRBV20-1 and TRBJ2-1, with no clear D. CDR3 bases: TGCAGTGCCGCTTACCGCTACTATGAGCAGTTCTTC. Its translation: CSAAYRYYEQFF.